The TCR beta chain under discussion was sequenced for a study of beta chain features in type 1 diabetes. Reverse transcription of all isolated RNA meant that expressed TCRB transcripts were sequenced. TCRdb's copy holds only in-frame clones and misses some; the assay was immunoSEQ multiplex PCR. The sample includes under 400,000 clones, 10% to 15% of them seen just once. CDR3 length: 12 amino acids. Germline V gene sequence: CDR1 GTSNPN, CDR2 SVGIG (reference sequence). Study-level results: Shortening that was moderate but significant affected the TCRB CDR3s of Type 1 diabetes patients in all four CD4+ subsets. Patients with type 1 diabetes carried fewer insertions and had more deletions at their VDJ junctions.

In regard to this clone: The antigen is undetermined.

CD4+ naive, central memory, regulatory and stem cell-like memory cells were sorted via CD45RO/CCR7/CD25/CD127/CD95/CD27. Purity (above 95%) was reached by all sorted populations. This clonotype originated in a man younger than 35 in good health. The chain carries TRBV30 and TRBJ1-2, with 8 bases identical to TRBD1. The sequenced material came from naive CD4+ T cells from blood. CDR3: CANQGAGMYYTF. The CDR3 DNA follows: TGTGCAAATCAGGGGGCCGGCATGTACTACACCTTC.